This note documents a single T cell receptor beta chain sequence. The data stem from a study of blood T cell repertoires in COVID-19. Study-level information: T cells, B-cell-depleted T cells, or PBMCs supplied cDNA or gDNA.

J gave up 3 bases and V 1 base, and 3 bases lay outside the gene matches. CDR1 and CDR2 (germline): SGHAT, FQNNGV. This CDR3 contains 14 residues. Assay: immunoSEQ multiplex PCR; the TCRdb copy retains only in-frame clones and omits some. The table has roughly 150,000 clones, more than 80% seen once; the top ten hold roughly an eighth. V usage is TRBV11-2 and J usage is TRBJ2-7; 7 bases align to TRBD1. The sequencing input was peripheral blood. This clonotype originated in a man aged 18 to 29 with COVID-19, enrolled during active disease. Here the CDR3 DNA reads TGTGCCAGCAGCTTAGCCGCAGGGGGCTACGAGCAGTACTTC. It specifies CASSLAAGGYEQYF.